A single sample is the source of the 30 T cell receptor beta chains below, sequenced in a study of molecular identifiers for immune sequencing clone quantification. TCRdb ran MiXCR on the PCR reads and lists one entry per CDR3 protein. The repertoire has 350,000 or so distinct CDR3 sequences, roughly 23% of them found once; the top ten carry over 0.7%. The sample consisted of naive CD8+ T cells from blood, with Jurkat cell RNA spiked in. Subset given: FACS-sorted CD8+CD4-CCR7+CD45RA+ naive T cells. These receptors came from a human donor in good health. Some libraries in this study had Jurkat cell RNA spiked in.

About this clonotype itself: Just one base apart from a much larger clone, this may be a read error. Here the CDR3 DNA reads TGTGCCAGCAGCCTGAACAGTGGCCAGGAGCAGTACTTC. Its translation: CASSLNSGQEQYF. V and J are TRBV5-6 and TRBJ2-7; D unresolved. The V and J ends lost 4 bases and 7 bases respectively, with 15 bases between them. Looked up from germline, CDR1 is SGHDT and CDR2 is YYEEEE. CDR3 length equals 13 residues.

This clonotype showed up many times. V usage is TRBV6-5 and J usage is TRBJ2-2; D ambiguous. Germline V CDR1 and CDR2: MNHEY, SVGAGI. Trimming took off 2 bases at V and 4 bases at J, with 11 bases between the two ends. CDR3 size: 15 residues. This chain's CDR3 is CASSYSNLLTGELFF. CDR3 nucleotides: TGTGCCAGCAGTTACAGCAACCTCCTCACCGGGGAGCTGTTTTTT.

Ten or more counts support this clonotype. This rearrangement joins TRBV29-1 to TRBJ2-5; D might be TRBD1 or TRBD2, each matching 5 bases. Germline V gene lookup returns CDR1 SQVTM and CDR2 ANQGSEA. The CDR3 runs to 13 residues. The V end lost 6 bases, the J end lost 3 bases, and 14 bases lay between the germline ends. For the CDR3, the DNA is TGCAGCGTGCCTCCGGGACCAGAAGAGACCCAGTACTTC. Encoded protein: CSVPPGPEETQYF.

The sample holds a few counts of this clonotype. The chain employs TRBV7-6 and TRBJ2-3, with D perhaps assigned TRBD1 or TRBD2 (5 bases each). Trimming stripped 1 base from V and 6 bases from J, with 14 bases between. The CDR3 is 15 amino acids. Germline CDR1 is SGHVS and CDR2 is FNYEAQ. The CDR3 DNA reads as TGTGCCAGCAGCTTAGGGGGGTACCCAGGGGATACGCAGTATTTT. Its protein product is CASSLGGYPGDTQYF.

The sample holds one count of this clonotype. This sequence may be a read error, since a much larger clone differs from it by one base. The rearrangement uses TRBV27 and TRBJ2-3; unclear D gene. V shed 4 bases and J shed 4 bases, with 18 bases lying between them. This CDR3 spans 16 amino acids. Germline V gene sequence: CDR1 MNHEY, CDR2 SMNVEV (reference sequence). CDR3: CASSSWAALGPDTQYF. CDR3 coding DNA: TGTGCCAGCAGTTCGTGGGCAGCTCTCGGCCCAGATACGCAGTATTTT.

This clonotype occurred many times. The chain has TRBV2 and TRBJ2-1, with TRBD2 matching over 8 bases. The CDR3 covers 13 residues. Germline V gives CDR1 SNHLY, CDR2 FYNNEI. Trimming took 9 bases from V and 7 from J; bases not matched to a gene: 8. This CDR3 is CASLAGGVNEQFF. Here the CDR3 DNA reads TGTGCCAGTCTTGCGGGAGGTGTTAATGAGCAGTTCTTC. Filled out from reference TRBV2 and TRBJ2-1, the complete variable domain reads EPEVTQTPSHQVTQMGQEVILRCVPISNHLYFYWYRQILGQKVEFLVSFYNNEISEKSEIFDDQFSVERPDGSNFTLKIRSTKLEDSAMYFCASLAGGVNEQFFGPGTRLTVL.

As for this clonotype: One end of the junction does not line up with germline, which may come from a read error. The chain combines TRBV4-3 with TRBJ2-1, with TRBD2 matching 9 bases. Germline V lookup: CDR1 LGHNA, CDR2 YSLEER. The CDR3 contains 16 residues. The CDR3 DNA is TGCGCCAGCAGCCTGCCGCTAGCGGGATTCGACAATGAGCCGTTCTTC. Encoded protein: CASSLPLAGFDNEPFF.

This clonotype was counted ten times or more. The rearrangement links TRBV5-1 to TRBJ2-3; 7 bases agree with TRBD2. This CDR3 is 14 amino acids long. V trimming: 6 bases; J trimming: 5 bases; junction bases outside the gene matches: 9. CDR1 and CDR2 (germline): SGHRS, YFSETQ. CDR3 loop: CASKREAGGDTQYF. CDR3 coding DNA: TGCGCCAGCAAGCGGGAAGCCGGAGGAGATACGCAGTATTTT. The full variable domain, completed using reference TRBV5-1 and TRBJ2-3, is KAGVTQTPRYLIKTRGQQVTLSCSPISGHRSVSWYQQTPGQGLQFLFEYFSETQRNKGNFPGRFSGRQFSNSRSEMNVSTLELGDSALYLCASKREAGGDTQYFGPGTRLTVL.

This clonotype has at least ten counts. DNA of the CDR3: TGTGCCAGCAGCTTACAACTAGCGGGGGCTAGCACAGATACGCAGTATTTT. Protein: CASSLQLAGASTDTQYF. The chain uses TRBV7-9 and TRBJ2-3; 11 nucleotides agree with TRBD2. This CDR3 region has 17 residues. Per the germline V gene, CDR1 is SEHNR and CDR2 is FQNEAQ (reference sequence). The V segment lost 2 bases and the J segment 0 bases; nucleotides outside the gene matches: 4.

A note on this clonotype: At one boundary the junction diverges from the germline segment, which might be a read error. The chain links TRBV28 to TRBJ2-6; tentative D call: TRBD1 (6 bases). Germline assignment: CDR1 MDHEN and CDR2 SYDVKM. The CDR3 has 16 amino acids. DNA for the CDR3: TGTACCAGCGGAAACACAGGGCTCTCTGGGGCCAACGTCCTGACTTTC. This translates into CTSGNTGLSGANVLTF.

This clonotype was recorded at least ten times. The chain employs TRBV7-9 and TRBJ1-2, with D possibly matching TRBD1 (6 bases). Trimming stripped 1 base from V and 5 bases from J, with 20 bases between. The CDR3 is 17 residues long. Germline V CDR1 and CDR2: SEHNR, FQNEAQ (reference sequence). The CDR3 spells CASSLERGGAREYGYTF. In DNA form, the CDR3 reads TGTGCCAGCAGCTTAGAACGAGGGGGGGCGCGTGAGTATGGCTACACCTTC.

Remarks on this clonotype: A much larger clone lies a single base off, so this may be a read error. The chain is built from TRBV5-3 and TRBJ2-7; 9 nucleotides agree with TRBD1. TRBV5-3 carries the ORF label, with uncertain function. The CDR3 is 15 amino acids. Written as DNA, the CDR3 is TGTGCCAGCAGCGTAGGAGGGACAGGGACCTACGAGCAGCACTTC. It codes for CASSVGGTGTYEQHF.

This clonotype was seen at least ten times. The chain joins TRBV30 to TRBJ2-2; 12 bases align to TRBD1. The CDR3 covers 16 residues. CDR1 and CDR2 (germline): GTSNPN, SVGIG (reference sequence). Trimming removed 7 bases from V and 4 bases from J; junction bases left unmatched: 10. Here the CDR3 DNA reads TGTGCCTCGCCGCCCAGGGACAGGGGGCGCACCGGGGAGCTGTTTTTT. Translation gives CASPPRDRGRTGELFF.

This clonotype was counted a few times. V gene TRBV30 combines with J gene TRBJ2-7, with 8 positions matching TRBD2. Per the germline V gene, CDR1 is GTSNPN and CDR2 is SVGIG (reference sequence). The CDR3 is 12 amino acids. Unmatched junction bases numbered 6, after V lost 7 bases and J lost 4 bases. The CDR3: CASQGLGYEQYF. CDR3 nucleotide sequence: TGTGCCTCCCAGGGACTAGGGTACGAGCAGTACTTC.

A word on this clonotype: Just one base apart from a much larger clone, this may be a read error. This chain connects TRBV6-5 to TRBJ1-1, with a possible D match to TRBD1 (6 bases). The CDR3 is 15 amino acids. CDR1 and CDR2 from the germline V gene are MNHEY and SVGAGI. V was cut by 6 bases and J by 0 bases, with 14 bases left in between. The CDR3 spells CASSSDGGLNTEAFF. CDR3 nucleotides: TGTGCCAGCAGCTCAGACGGGGGCTTGAACACTGAAGCTTTCTTT.

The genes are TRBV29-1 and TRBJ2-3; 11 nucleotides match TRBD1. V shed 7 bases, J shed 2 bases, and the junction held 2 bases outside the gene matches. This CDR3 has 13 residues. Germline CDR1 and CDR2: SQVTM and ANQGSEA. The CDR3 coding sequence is TGCAGCGGGGACAGGGGGTCCACAGATACGCAGTATTTT. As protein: CSGDRGSTDTQYF.

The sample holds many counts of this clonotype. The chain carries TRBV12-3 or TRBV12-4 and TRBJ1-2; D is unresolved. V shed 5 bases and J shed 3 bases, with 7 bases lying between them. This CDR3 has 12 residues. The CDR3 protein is CASSLQYYGYTF. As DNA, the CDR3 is TGTGCCAGCAGTCTACAGTACTATGGCTACACCTTC.

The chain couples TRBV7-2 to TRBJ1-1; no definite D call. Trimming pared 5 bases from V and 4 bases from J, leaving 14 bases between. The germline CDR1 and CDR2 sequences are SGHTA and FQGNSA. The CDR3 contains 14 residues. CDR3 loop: CASSLAFSPTEAFF. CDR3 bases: TGTGCCAGCAGCCTGGCTTTTTCCCCCACTGAAGCTTTCTTT. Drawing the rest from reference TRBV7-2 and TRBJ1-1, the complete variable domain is GAGVSQSPSNKVTEKGKDVELRCDPISGHTALYWYRQSLGQGLEFLIYFQGNSAPDKSGLPSDRFSAERTGGSVSTLTIQRTQQEDSAVYLCASSLAFSPTEAFFGQGTRLTVV.

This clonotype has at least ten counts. The DNA for the CDR3 is TGTGCCAGCAGCCATTTGACTAGGGGAGATACGCAGTATTTT. It translates to CASSHLTRGDTQYF. The J gene is TRBJ2-3, the V gene TRBV7-2; possibly TRBD2 for D (6 bases). The length of the CDR3 is 14 residues. V was clipped by 5 bases and J by 5 bases, with 14 bases between them. Germline V gives CDR1 SGHTA, CDR2 FQGNSA.

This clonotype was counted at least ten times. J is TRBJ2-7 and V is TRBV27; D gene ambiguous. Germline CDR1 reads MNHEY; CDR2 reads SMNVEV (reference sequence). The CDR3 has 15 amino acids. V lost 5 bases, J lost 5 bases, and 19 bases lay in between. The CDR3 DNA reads TGTGCCAGCAGTCCCCCGGGCCGCCTCGGCGACGAGCAGTACTTC. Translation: CASSPPGRLGDEQYF.

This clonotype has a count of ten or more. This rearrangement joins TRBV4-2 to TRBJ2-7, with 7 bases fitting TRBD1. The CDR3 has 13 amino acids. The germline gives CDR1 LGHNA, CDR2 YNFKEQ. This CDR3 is CASSQDQGDLALV. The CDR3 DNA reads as TGTGCCAGCAGCCAAGATCAGGGGGACCTCGCGTTGGTC.

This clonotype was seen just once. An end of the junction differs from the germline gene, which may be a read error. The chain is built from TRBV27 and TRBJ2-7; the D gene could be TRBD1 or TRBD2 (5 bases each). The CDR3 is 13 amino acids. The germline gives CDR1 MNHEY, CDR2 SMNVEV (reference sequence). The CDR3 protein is CGSSPGPHLEQYF. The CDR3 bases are TGTGGCAGCAGCCCGGGACCCCACTTGGAGCAGTACTTC.

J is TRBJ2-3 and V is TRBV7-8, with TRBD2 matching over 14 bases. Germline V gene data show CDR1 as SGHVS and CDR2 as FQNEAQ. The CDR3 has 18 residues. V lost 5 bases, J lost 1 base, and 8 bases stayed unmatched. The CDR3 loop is CASSAGLAGATRTDTQYF. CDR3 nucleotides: TGTGCCAGCAGCGCGGGACTAGCGGGGGCCACTCGCACAGATACGCAGTATTTT.

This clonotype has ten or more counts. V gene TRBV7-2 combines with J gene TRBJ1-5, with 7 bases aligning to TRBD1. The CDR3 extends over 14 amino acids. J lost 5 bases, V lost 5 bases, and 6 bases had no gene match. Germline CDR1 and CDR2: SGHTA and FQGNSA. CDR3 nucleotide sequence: TGTGCCAGCAGCACCCGGGACAGCTATCAGCCCCAGCATTTT. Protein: CASSTRDSYQPQHF.

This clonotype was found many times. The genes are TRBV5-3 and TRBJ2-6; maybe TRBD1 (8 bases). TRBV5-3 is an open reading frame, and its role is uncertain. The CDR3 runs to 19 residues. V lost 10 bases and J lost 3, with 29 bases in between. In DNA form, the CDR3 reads TGTGCCCCTCCCCACAGGGGGGGCCCCATCTCTGTTGGGGCCAACGTCCTGACTTTC. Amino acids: CAPPHRGGPISVGANVLTF.

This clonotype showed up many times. CDR3 residues: CATSREHQETQYF. CDR3 sequence (DNA): TGTGCCACCAGCAGAGAACATCAAGAGACCCAGTACTTC. This rearrangement joins TRBV15 to TRBJ2-5; D not certain. Germline V lookup: CDR1 LNHNV, CDR2 YYDKDF (reference sequence). CDR3 length equals 13 residues. Trimming removed 0 bases at V and 2 bases at J, with 4 bases between. The full variable domain, in which reference TRBV15 and TRBJ2-5 provide the parts outside the CDR3, is DAMVIQNPRYQVTQFGKPVTLSCSQTLNHNVMYWYQQKSSQAPKLLFHYYDKDFNNEADTPDNFQSRRPNTSFCFLDIRSPGLGDTAMYLCATSREHQETQYFGPGTRLLVL.

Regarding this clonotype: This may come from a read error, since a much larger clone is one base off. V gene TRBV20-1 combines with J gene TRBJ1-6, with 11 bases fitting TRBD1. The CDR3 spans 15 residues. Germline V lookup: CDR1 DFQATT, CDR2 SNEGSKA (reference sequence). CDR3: CGAAGQGASYSPLHF. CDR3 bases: TGCGGTGCTGCAGGACAGGGGGCATCTTATTCACCCCTCCACTTT.

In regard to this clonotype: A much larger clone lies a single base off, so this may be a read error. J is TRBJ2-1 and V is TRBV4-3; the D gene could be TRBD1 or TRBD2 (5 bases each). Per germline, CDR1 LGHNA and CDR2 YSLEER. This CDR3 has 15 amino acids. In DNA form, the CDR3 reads TGCGCCAGCAGCCGACAGCGGAGCTCCTACAATGAGCAGTCCTTC. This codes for CASSRQRSSYNEQSF.

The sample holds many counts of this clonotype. CDR3 in DNA: TGTGCCAGCAGTGAAGCGCGGGCAGTTTATGGCTACACCTTC. It codes for CASSEARAVYGYTF. V and J are TRBV2 and TRBJ1-2; no reliable D call. The V end was cut by 0 bases, the J end by 5 bases, with 10 bases between. CDR1 is SNHLY, CDR2 FYNNEI, per germline. The CDR3 loop spans 14 amino acids.

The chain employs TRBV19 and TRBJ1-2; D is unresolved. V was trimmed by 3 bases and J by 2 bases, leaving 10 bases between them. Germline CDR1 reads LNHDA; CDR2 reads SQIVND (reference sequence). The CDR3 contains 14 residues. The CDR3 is CASSIMASNYGYTF. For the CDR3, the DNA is TGTGCCAGTAGTATTATGGCGTCGAACTATGGCTACACCTTC.